The 22 T cell receptor beta chains reported below all come from one sample, sequenced in a study of glioma-infiltrating T cells. Amplification of TCR alpha and beta CDR3 regions from RNA used iRepertoire nested multiplex PCR. TCRdb analysed the multiplex PCR reads with MiXCR anew, one entry per CDR3 protein. The sample shows about 190,000 distinct CDR3 sequences, around 30% of them seen only once. Material: glioma tissue, nonneoplastic brain tissue, or PBMCs (not recorded which). Receptors originate from a human donor with low-grade glioma or glioblastoma, undergoing nonglioma brain surgery, or in good health (not recorded which).

In the case of this clonotype: A much more abundant neighbour one base away suggests this may be a read error. This sequence joins TRBV2 and TRBJ1-2; the D gene is possibly TRBD1 (6 bases). CDR3 length: 14 residues. In germline, CDR1 is SNHLY, CDR2 FYNNEI. The chain's CDR3 is CVSSAGTSNYGYTF. CDR3 DNA: TGTGTCAGCAGTGCCGGGACAAGCAACTATGGCTACACCTTC.

Regarding this clonotype: A much larger clone differs by one base, so this may be a read error. The CDR3 is CASSYPSGQEAQYF. CDR3 sequence (DNA): TGTGCCAGCAGTTACCCCAGCGGTCAAGAGGCCCAGTACTTC. The chain employs TRBV6-2 or TRBV6-3 and TRBJ2-5, with D possibly TRBD2 on 5 matching bases. From germline, CDR1 is MNHEY and CDR2 SVGEGT. There are 14 residues in the CDR3.

The J gene is TRBJ2-5, the V gene TRBV7-9, with D possibly matching TRBD1 (5 bases). CDR3 length: 15 residues. CDR1 is SEHNR and CDR2 is FQNEAQ in the germline V gene (reference sequence). Trimming took 1 base from V and 4 from J, leaving 13 bases between them. The CDR3 reads CASSLDSQGGETQYF. In nucleotides, the CDR3 is TGTGCCAGCAGCTTAGACTCCCAGGGCGGAGAGACCCAGTACTTC. The full variable domain, in which reference TRBV7-9 and TRBJ2-5 provide the parts outside the CDR3, is DTGVSQNPRHKITKRGQNVTFRCDPISEHNRLYWYRQTLGQGPEFLTYFQNEAQLEKSRLLSDRFSAERPKGSFSTLEIQRTEQGDSAMYLCASSLDSQGGETQYFGPGTRLLVL.

This clonotype occurred many times. The chain combines TRBV4-3 with TRBJ1-5; D not resolved. Germline-derived CDR1 and CDR2 are LGHNA and YSLEER. V gave up 0 bases and J gave up 3 bases, with 9 bases separating them. The CDR3 is 15 residues long. CDR3 bases: TGCGCCAGCAGCCAAGATCGAGGGTCCAATCAGCCCCAGCATTTT. Its protein product is CASSQDRGSNQPQHF.

This clonotype was seen many times. The gene calls are TRBV12-3 or TRBV12-4 and TRBJ2-3, with D perhaps given as TRBD1 or TRBD2 (5 bases each). This CDR3 is 15 amino acids long. V was cut by 4 bases and J by 1 base, with 12 bases left in between. The CDR3 here is CASSSPGDGTDTQYF. In DNA form, the CDR3 reads TGTGCCAGCAGTTCCCCCGGGGACGGCACAGATACGCAGTATTTT.

This clonotype has ten or more counts. The chain employs TRBV27 and TRBJ2-7; 8 bases match TRBD2. Per germline, CDR1 MNHEY and CDR2 SMNVEV (reference sequence). V shed 9 bases, J shed 3 bases, and the junction held 7 bases outside the gene matches. This CDR3 contains 13 residues. The CDR3 sequence is CASGTSLLYEQYF. The CDR3 DNA sequence: TGTGCCAGTGGGACTAGTCTTCTCTACGAGCAGTACTTC.

This clonotype was observed many times. The V gene is TRBV7-2, the J gene TRBJ1-2; maybe TRBD1 (5 bases). From germline, CDR1 is SGHTA and CDR2 FQGNSA. Trimming took 1 base from V and 9 from J, leaving 21 bases between them. CDR3 length equals 16 residues. CDR3 in DNA: TGTGCCAGCAGCTTAGTGGGTGGGGCAGGGCTCCCTCGCTACACCTTC. It codes for CASSLVGGAGLPRYTF. The whole variable domain, filled in from reference TRBV7-2 and TRBJ1-2, reads GAGVSQSPSNKVTEKGKDVELRCDPISGHTALYWYRQSLGQGLEFLIYFQGNSAPDKSGLPSDRFSAERTGGSVSTLTIQRTQQEDSAVYLCASSLVGGAGLPRYTFGSGTRLTVV.

The chain uses TRBV29-1 and TRBJ1-2; D may be TRBD1 (6 bases). CDR1 SQVTM and CDR2 ANQGSEA come from the germline V gene. V was trimmed by 0 bases and J by 8 bases, leaving 19 bases between them. The length of the CDR3 is 15 residues. The CDR3 region has the DNA TGCAGCGTTGAAGATTCTATTACAGGGAGAGGCGGCTACACCTTC. Its translation: CSVEDSITGRGGYTF.

At least ten counts were recorded for this clonotype. This rearrangement joins TRBV25-1 to TRBJ2-2; 10 bases fit TRBD1. This CDR3 contains 16 residues. CDR1 and CDR2 (germline): MGHDK, SYGVNS. V lost 7 bases and J lost 4; bases outside the gene matches: 9. CDR3 sequence reads: CASNDPGQGRTGELFF. The CDR3 bases are TGTGCCAGCAACGACCCGGGACAGGGGCGCACCGGGGAGCTGTTTTTT.

With regard to this clonotype: It may be a read error: a sequence one base away is much more abundant. This chain uses TRBV12-3 or TRBV12-4 with TRBJ2-5, with D perhaps assigned TRBD1 or TRBD2 (5 bases each). V gave up 7 bases and J gave up 9 bases, with 18 bases separating them. CDR3 length equals 13 residues. The CDR3: CASKKVEQEAQYF. DNA for the CDR3: TGTGCCAGCAAAAAAGTAGAACAGGAGGCCCAGTACTTC.

There are many counts of this clonotype. This sequence joins TRBV20-1 and TRBJ2-1; 7 nucleotides line up with TRBD1. Germline V gives CDR1 DFQATT, CDR2 SNEGSKA (reference sequence). This CDR3 comprises 17 residues. With 3 bases clipped from V and 5 bases from J, the junction kept 16 bases outside the gene matches. The CDR3 loop reads CSARDSGQPMINNEQFF. DNA for the CDR3: TGCAGTGCTAGGGACTCGGGACAGCCCATGATTAACAATGAGCAGTTCTTC.

As concerns this clonotype: One end of the junction is discordant with germline, which a read error may explain. The CDR3 DNA reads as TGTGCCAGTAGAGAGGGCGATACGTCCCTAGCGGGAGAAAGTTTT. It is translated as CASREGDTSLAGESF. This chain joins TRBV19 and TRBJ2-3; TRBD2 matches 10 bases. Germline values: CDR1 LNHDA, CDR2 SQIVND (reference sequence). CDR3 size: 15 residues.

On this clonotype: This may be a read error, as it is one base from a much larger clone. The chain carries TRBV28 and TRBJ2-2, with TRBD2 matching over 9 bases. From germline, CDR1 is MDHEN and CDR2 SYDVKM. The CDR3 runs to 16 residues. V lost 7 bases and J lost 0; bases outside the gene matches: 6. CDR3 sequence reads: CASILTSGANTGELFF. Here the CDR3 DNA reads TGTGCCAGCATCCTGACTAGCGGAGCGAACACCGGGGAGCTGTTTTTT.

This rearrangement joins TRBV6-1 to TRBJ2-3, with TRBD2 identical over 8 bases. In germline, CDR1 is MNHNS, CDR2 SASEGT. This CDR3 region has 14 residues. With V trimmed by 7 bases and J by 2 bases, 5 bases remained unmatched. Here the CDR3 DNA reads TGTGCCAGCAAGAGTAGCGGGAACACAGATACGCAGTATTTT. Encoded protein: CASKSSGNTDTQYF.

V is TRBV18 and J is TRBJ1-4, with D possibly matching TRBD1 (6 bases). This CDR3 is 14 amino acids long. The germline gives CDR1 KGHSH, CDR2 LQKENI. Trimming took off 5 bases at V and 2 bases at J, with 9 bases between the two ends. The CDR3 reads CASSRDTTNEKLFF. The CDR3 coding sequence is TGTGCCAGCTCAAGGGACACCACTAATGAAAAACTGTTTTTT.

J is TRBJ2-3 and V is TRBV5-5; D assignment may be TRBD1 or TRBD2 (6 bases each). The ends were cut back, 4 bases at V and 5 bases at J, with 17 bases in the middle. Germline V gene data show CDR1 as SGHKS and CDR2 as YYEKEE (reference sequence). The CDR3 has 15 amino acids. This CDR3 reads CASSARGPLEDTQYF. The CDR3 bases are TGTGCCAGCAGCGCCCGGGGGCCCCTAGAAGATACGCAGTATTTT.

Ten or more counts support this clonotype. This sequence joins TRBV29-1 and TRBJ1-5; no firm D call. The V end was cut by 4 bases, the J end by 5 bases, with 9 bases between. Germline V lookup: CDR1 SQVTM, CDR2 ANQGSEA. The CDR3 sequence is 12 residues long. The CDR3 spells CSVGGVDQPQHF. In DNA form, the CDR3 reads TGCAGCGTTGGTGGTGTCGATCAGCCCCAGCATTTT.

On this clonotype itself: Without the conserved terminal phenylalanine or tryptophan, this CDR3 likely stems from a read error. The genes are TRBV28 and TRBJ2-6; D unclear. Trimming took off 8 bases at V and 0 bases at J, with 8 bases between the two ends. Per germline, CDR1 MDHEN and CDR2 SYDVKM. The CDR3 runs to 14 residues. DNA of the CDR3: TGTGCCAGCCGGGCCCCCTCTGGGGCCAACGTCCTGACTCTC. This sequence encodes CASRAPSGANVLTL.

This clonotype was observed a handful of times. The rearrangement uses TRBV7-2 and TRBJ2-5, with TRBD2 as a possible D gene (6 bases). The length of the CDR3 is 14 residues. Germline CDR1 and CDR2: SGHTA and FQGNSA. V was trimmed by 1 base and J by 2 bases, leaving 8 bases between them. CDR3 residues: CASSLVGGQETQYF. The CDR3 nucleotides read TGTGCCAGCAGCTTAGTCGGGGGACAAGAGACCCAGTACTTC. Filled out from reference TRBV7-2 and TRBJ2-5, the complete variable domain reads GAGVSQSPSNKVTEKGKDVELRCDPISGHTALYWYRQSLGQGLEFLIYFQGNSAPDKSGLPSDRFSAERTGGSVSTLTIQRTQQEDSAVYLCASSLVGGQETQYFGPGTRLLVL.

This clonotype was detected ten times or more. The chain recombines TRBV6-6 with TRBJ2-3, with D hard to call. In germline, CDR1 is MNHNY, CDR2 SVGAGI (reference sequence). The CDR3 covers 16 residues. V gave up 0 bases and J gave up 3 bases, with 13 bases separating them. CDR3 nucleotides: TGTGCCAGCAGTTACTCGACGGTCCCACGTACAGATACGCAGTATTTT. This encodes CASSYSTVPRTDTQYF.

To note about this clonotype: At one of its ends the junction is not consistent with the germline gene, which may arise from a read error. V gene TRBV24-1 combines with J gene TRBJ2-1, with 7 bases aligning to TRBD1. This CDR3 is built from 12 residues. CDR1 KGHDR and CDR2 SFDVKD come from the germline V gene. This CDR3 is CATSGQGNEKFF. The CDR3 region has the DNA TGTGCCACCAGTGGACAGGGTAATGAGAAGTTCTTC.

This sequence joins TRBV5-5 and TRBJ2-4; D gene uncertain. V was trimmed by 4 bases and J by 5 bases, leaving 10 bases between them. Germline assignment: CDR1 SGHKS and CDR2 YYEKEE (reference sequence). The CDR3 contains 13 residues. CDR3 region: CASSRNPENIQYF. As DNA, the CDR3 is TGTGCCAGCAGCCGGAACCCAGAAAACATTCAGTACTTC.